The 20 T cell receptor beta chains reported below all come from one sample, sequenced in a study of CD8+ T cells in alopecia areata. RNA extraction and reverse transcription yielded cDNA as sequencing template. TCRdb's table, derived via immunoSEQ multiplex PCR, lists solely in-frame clones and lacks some. The specimen has roughly 120,000 clones, none found just once. Sequencing was performed on lesional skin. The source of these receptors is a C3H/HeJ mouse with alopecia areata. MHC haplotype: H2-k.

Details on this clone: Gene names are mouse gene names. The CDR3 end falls 4 residues outside the read, so it is completed with the germline J gene. The sample has other DNA sequences that encode this CDR3 too. This chain joins TRBV13-1 and TRBJ2-5; TRBD1 might be the D (6 bases). The V gene lost 0 bases and the J gene lost 3 bases, with 11 bases spanning the gap. CDR1 is NSHNY, CDR2 SYGAGN, per germline. CDR3 length equals 15 residues. CDR3 bases read: TGTGCCAGCAGTGATGCAGTTGGACAGCAAGAC. This codes for CASSDAVGQQD. The CDR3 reads in full as CASSDAVGQQDTQYF.

Points on this clone: Any gene name here is a mouse gene name. From the germline J gene comes the end of the CDR3, since the read stops 4 residues before it. The rearrangement links TRBV16 to TRBJ2-7; 8 positions agree with TRBD2. The CDR3 sequence is 16 residues long. J was trimmed by 0 bases and V by 0 bases; bases with no gene match: 4. CDR1 SGHSA and CDR2 FRNQAP come from the germline V gene. Incomplete CDR3 DNA: TGTGCAAGCAGCTTAGAAGCTGGGGGGCTCTCCTAT. Translation: CASSLEAGGLSY. The whole CDR3 protein is CASSLEAGGLSYEQYF.

As to this clone: The gene names given are mouse names. With the read ending 4 residues before the CDR3 end, the germline J gene is used to fill in that end. The chain carries TRBV19 and TRBJ1-4; 11 nucleotides match TRBD1. This CDR3 contains 17 residues. CDR1 is FNHDT, CDR2 SITEND, per germline (reference sequence). Unmatched junction bases numbered 2, after V lost 0 bases and J lost 1 base. The CDR3 loop is CASSIVGTGGSNERLFF. The CDR3 DNA, read in part, is TGTGCCAGCAGTATAGTTGGGACAGGGGGTTCCAACGAA.

As concerns this clone: Gene names refer to mouse genes. The CDR3 end is not reached by the read, which stops 4 residues before it; the germline J gene fills it in. The chain employs TRBV13-3 and TRBJ1-1; possibly TRBD1 for D (5 bases). In germline, CDR1 is NNHDY, CDR2 SYVADS. The CDR3 totals 12 residues. CDR3 sequence: CASSLDSGEVFF. Incomplete CDR3 DNA: TGTGCCAGCAGCTTAGACAGCGGA.

A remark on this clone: The gene names given are mouse names. Read data end 4 residues before the CDR3 end; the end is taken from the germline J gene. The chain carries TRBV13-3 and TRBJ2-4; 10 bases align to TRBD2. There are 15 residues in the CDR3. Germline loops: CDR1 NNHDY, CDR2 SYVADS. The CDR3 is CASSDAGGARNTLYF. The DNA read from the CDR3 is TGTGCCAGCAGTGATGCTGGGGGGGCGCGGAAC.

As for this clone: Mouse gene names apply. The CDR3 end falls 4 residues outside the read, so it is completed with the germline J gene. The chain uses TRBV13-3 and TRBJ1-2; D gene ambiguous. Germline CDR1 and CDR2: NNHDY and SYVADS. V lost 5 bases and J 0 bases, leaving 14 bases between the germline ends. CDR3 length: 15 residues. The sequenced CDR3 bases are TGTGCCAGCAGCCCCGTTGGGGTTGCAAACTCC. It translates to CASSPVGVANS. The full CDR3 reads CASSPVGVANSDYTF.

On this clone itself: TCRdb's protein and the translated DNA diverge at residue 13; the protein reported here is the translation of the DNA. Each gene name is a mouse one. The read terminates 3 residues before the CDR3 end, so the remaining end is supplied by the germline J gene. V usage is TRBV19 and J usage is TRBJ1-3; D uncertain. Germline V gene data show CDR1 as FNHDT and CDR2 as SITEND (reference sequence). V was shortened by 2 bases and J by 3 bases, with 15 bases between the two germline ends. The CDR3 totals 16 residues. CDR3 bases read: TGTGCCAGCAGTATGGAGGGCGCTTGGGGTGGAAATACG. Its translation is CASSMEGAWGGNT. The whole CDR3 is CASSMEGAWGGNTLYF. Complete variable domain (other parts from reference TRBV19 and TRBJ1-3): GGIITQTPKFLIGQEGQKLTLKCQQNFNHDTMYWYRQDSGKGLRLIYYSITENDLQKGDLSEGYDASREKKSSFSLTVTSAQKNEMAVFLCASSMEGAWGGNTLYFGEGSRLIVV.

This clone was observed a few times. Gene names and germline match the mouse. CDR3 bases read: TGCACCTGCAGTGCAGCCAGGGGTCCCTCTAACTATGCT. As protein: CTCSAARGPSNYA. From start to end, the CDR3 is CTCSAARGPSNYAEQFF. This chain links TRBV1 with TRBJ2-1, with D maybe TRBD1 (6 bases). The read is 4 residues too short to cover the CDR3 end, so that end is filled in from the germline J gene. This CDR3 has 17 residues. Between the trimmed V and J ends, which lost 1 base and 0 bases, there was a span of 13 bases. CDR1 and CDR2 from the germline V gene are NSQYPW and LRSPGD (reference sequence).

The table lists this clone with a few counts. Germline and genes: mouse. CDR3 DNA, as far as it was read: TGTGCCTGGACTGGGTTTAACTATGCT. Encoded protein: CAWTGFNYA. Given in full, the CDR3 is CAWTGFNYAEQFF. This rearrangement joins TRBV31 to TRBJ2-1; D is perhaps TRBD2 (5 bases). The read comes to an end 4 residues before the CDR3 does, leaving the germline J gene to fill in the end. The CDR3 spans 13 residues. The germline CDR1 and CDR2 sequences are GKSSPN and SITVG. V was cut by 4 bases and J by 0 bases, with 7 bases left in between.

This clone was recorded at least ten times. The listed genes are named as in mouse. The read stops 4 residues short of the end of the CDR3; the missing end is completed from the germline J gene. The J gene is TRBJ2-1, the V gene TRBV13-3; 7 nucleotides align to TRBD1. This CDR3 has 12 amino acids. The V gene's germline CDR1 is NNHDY and CDR2 SYVADS. Losses at the gene ends were 7 bases for V and 5 bases for J; bases not matched to a gene: 3. The sequenced part of the CDR3 DNA is TGTGCCAGCCAGGGGACAGATGCT. Encoded protein: CASQGTDA. The whole CDR3 region reads CASQGTDAEQFF.

On this clone: Gene and germline names: mouse. The missing CDR3 end, 4 residues past where the read stops, is filled in from the germline J gene. The chain recombines TRBV1 with TRBJ2-2; 8 bases fit TRBD2. The CDR3 contains 17 residues. Germline V CDR1 and CDR2: NSQYPW, LRSPGD (reference sequence). The V and J ends lost 0 bases and 1 base, in that order; junction bases with no gene match: 4. CDR3 DNA, as far as it was read: TGCACCTGCAGTGCAGAAGAGGGGGGGCGAAACACCGGG. Translating it yields CTCSAEEGGRNTG. The whole CDR3 region reads CTCSAEEGGRNTGQLYF.

As regards this clone: All gene names here are mouse names. The read stops 4 residues short of the end of the CDR3; the missing end is completed from the germline J gene. The V and J genes are TRBV13-3 and TRBJ1-1; 7 bases are a match to TRBD1. Germline CDR1 reads NNHDY; CDR2 reads SYVADS. The CDR3 is made up of 15 amino acids. J gave up 4 bases and V 2 bases, and 8 bases lay outside the gene matches. CDR3 in amino acids: CASSDETGMVTEVFF. The CDR3 DNA, read in part, is TGTGCCAGCAGTGACGAGACAGGGATGGTCACA.

This clone was seen more than once but under ten times. The genes are named according to mouse. The read halts 4 residues ahead of the CDR3 end, with the missing end drawn from the germline J gene. The same CDR3 is also encoded by other DNA sequences in this sample. The genes are TRBV13-3 and TRBJ1-4, with unresolved D. CDR1 is NNHDY and CDR2 is SYVADS in the germline V gene. The CDR3 loop spans 15 amino acids. V was cut by 1 base and J by 3 bases, with 10 bases left in between. CDR3 sequence reads: CASSDPGGANERLFF. CDR3 DNA (partial): TGTGCCAGCAGTGATCCAGGAGGAGCCAACGAA.

Concerning this clone itself: TCRdb's protein sequence differs at residue 11 from the translated DNA; the protein presented here follows the DNA. All gene names here are mouse names. The read comes to an end 3 residues before the CDR3 does, leaving the germline J gene to fill in the end. The chain employs TRBV1 and TRBJ1-6; a possible D gene is TRBD1 (5 bases). TRBJ1-6 is placed among ORFs of uncertain function. V was trimmed by 3 bases and J by 5 bases, leaving 8 bases between them. The V gene's germline CDR1 is NSQYPW and CDR2 LRSPGD (reference sequence). The CDR3 runs 14 residues. CDR3 DNA (partial): TGCACCTGCAGTGCGGACACTAATAATTCGCCC. Its translation: CTCSADTNNSP. The CDR3, in full, reads CTCSADTNNSPLYF.

With respect to this clone: The listed genes are named as in mouse. The read halts 4 residues ahead of the CDR3 end, with the missing end drawn from the germline J gene. This sequence joins TRBV19 and TRBJ2-7, with 7 bases that match TRBD2. The CDR3 runs to 14 residues. Unmatched junction bases numbered 6, after V lost 6 bases and J lost 0 bases. Germline values: CDR1 FNHDT, CDR2 SITEND (reference sequence). The CDR3 region is CASIDWESSYEQYF. Incomplete CDR3 DNA: TGTGCCAGCATCGACTGGGAAAGCTCCTAT.

This clone was picked up many times. Each gene name is a mouse one. The CDR3 goes on 4 residues after the read ends, and that part is filled in from the germline J gene. This chain connects TRBV13-3 to TRBJ2-3; TRBD1 matches 12 bases. Germline V CDR1 and CDR2: NNHDY, SYVADS. The length of the CDR3 is 14 residues. The CDR3: CASSGDRGRETLYF. The sequenced part of the CDR3 DNA is TGTGCCAGCAGTGGGGACAGGGGGCGAGAA.

About this clone: The listed genes are named as in mouse. With the read ending 4 residues before the CDR3 end, the germline J gene is used to fill in that end. The chain carries TRBV13-3 and TRBJ2-5, with 8 bases identical to TRBD2. CDR1 and CDR2 from the germline V gene are NNHDY and SYVADS. The CDR3 contains 14 residues. CDR3 bases read: TGTGCCAGCAGTATGGGGGGGGCGCTAGAC. This sequence encodes CASSMGGALD. Given in full, the CDR3 is CASSMGGALDTQYF.

Turning to this clone: Germline and genes: mouse. The sequence runs out 4 residues before the end of the CDR3; the remainder is reconstructed from the germline J gene. The rearrangement links TRBV13-3 to TRBJ1-2; D possibly corresponds to TRBD1 (5 bases). The CDR3 totals 14 residues. The V end was cut by 3 bases, the J end by 1 base, with 10 bases between. The germline V gene has CDR1 NNHDY and CDR2 SYVADS. The CDR3 DNA, read in part, is TGTGCCAGCAGTGGTGGGGGGGAAAACTCC. This sequence encodes CASSGGGENS. The CDR3 reads in full as CASSGGGENSDYTF.

This clone was counted between two and nine times. Genes and germline come from the mouse. The missing CDR3 end, 4 residues past where the read stops, is filled in from the germline J gene. The rearrangement links TRBV19 to TRBJ2-5, with 8 bases fitting TRBD2. V dropped 0 bases and J dropped 2; count of bases not matched to a gene: 2. Germline lookup yields CDR1 FNHDT and CDR2 SITEND (reference sequence). The CDR3 length is 15 residues. The CDR3 is CASSIVTGVQDTQYF. Incomplete CDR3 DNA: TGTGCCAGCAGTATAGTGACTGGGGTCCAAGAC.

This clone was observed a handful of times. Gene names refer to mouse genes. The CDR3 end lies 4 residues beyond the end of the read and is filled in from the germline J gene. This sequence joins TRBV13-3 and TRBJ2-1; 9 positions match TRBD1. V lost 0 bases, J lost 4 bases, and 5 bases stayed unmatched. The CDR3 consists of 16 residues. The germline V gene encodes CDR1 NNHDY and CDR2 SYVADS. The covered CDR3 bases are TGTGCCAGCAGTGATGCCAACAGGGGGCGATATGCT. It translates to CASSDANRGRYA. In full, the CDR3 reads CASSDANRGRYAEQFF.